The clone carrying this TCR beta chain was recorded at least ten times. Its target is unknown. This record comes from a study of T cells after yellow fever vaccination. Findings and caveats of the study: Weaker, the secondary response had a peak occurring faster, on day 5 versus 15. Some clonotypes were seen in both the CD4 and the CD8 compartments. These made up a small share and likely arose from convergent recombination. FACS-sorted repertoires might harbor abundant contaminating clonotypes from the bulk population. Subsequent to the booster, the majority of primary-vaccination clones reappeared (roughly 95% CD4, 88% CD8).

The CDR3 extends over 16 amino acids. CDR1 and CDR2 (germline): SGHRS, YFSETQ. The ends were cut back, 0 bases at V and 0 bases at J, with 10 bases in the middle. Via MiXCR, TCRdb re-called the 5' RACE reads, giving one row per CDR3 protein. Of 110,000 or so distinct CDR3 sequences listed, 6.5% to 9% are singletons. The specimen was CD4+ T cells sorted from PBMCs, collected roughly 47 days after the first yellow fever vaccination. This receptor was identified in a man between 18 and 35 years old who received the YFV17D yellow fever vaccine. The rearrangement links TRBV5-1 to TRBJ1-3; no firm D call. The CDR3 DNA follows: TGCGCCAGCAGCTTGGCAGGCAGGAACTCTGGAAACACCATATATTTT. Protein sequence: CASSLAGRNSGNTIYF.